The entry below describes one TCR beta chain. Antigen: not known. The data originate from a study of CD8+ T cells in alopecia areata. The study, taken as a whole, reports: Higher clonality and more expanded CD8+ clones appeared in lesional than normal scalp. During tofacitinib treatment, many expanded lesional clones remained in scalp and blood.

With V trimmed by 3 bases and J by 2 bases, 10 bases remained unmatched. The CDR3 contains 16 residues. Germline CDR1 SGHRS, CDR2 YFSETQ. Treatment: oral pan-JAK inhibitor, 5-10 mg twice daily. PBMCs served as the source from which CD4+ and CD8+ T cells were sorted. Extraction of RNA preceded its reverse transcription into cDNA, which served as the sequencing template. The protocol was immunoSEQ multiplex PCR, while the TCRdb copy is restricted to in-frame clones and leaves out a portion. The repertoire has roughly 250,000 clones, roughly 63% of them found once; the top ten carry roughly 0.93%. This chain joins TRBV5-1 and TRBJ2-5; 7 bases agree with TRBD1. The sample was CD4+ T cells sorted from blood, taken between weeks 51 and 52, from a patient treated with tofacitinib. The clonotype comes from a human donor with alopecia areata. The CDR3 is CASSWRIQGFQETQYF. CDR3 nucleotides: TGCGCCAGCAGCTGGAGAATACAGGGGTTTCAAGAGACCCAGTACTTC.